The 21 T cell receptor beta chains presented below share a single source sample, sequenced in a study of T cell responses to AZD1222 COVID-19 vaccine. The data were produced by immunoSEQ multiplex PCR, yet TCRdb's version contains in-frame clones alone and is incomplete. The sample shows 130,000 to 150,000 clones, approximately 85% of them seen only once. The input for sequencing was peripheral blood, taken 28 days after the second dose of the MenACWY control vaccine. The origin of the receptors is an adult who received the MenACWY meningococcal vaccine as a control.

This clone was observed a handful of times. This chain joins TRBV5-1 and TRBJ1-5; D possibly corresponds to TRBD1 (5 bases). Per the germline V gene, CDR1 is SGHRS and CDR2 is YFSETQ. Trimming took off 4 bases at V and 3 bases at J, with 14 bases between the two ends. The CDR3 is made up of 15 amino acids. The CDR3 nucleotides are TGCGCCAGCAGCCCATTGGCGGGACTCAATCAGCCCCAGCATTTT. Amino acids: CASSPLAGLNQPQHF.

V is TRBV3-1 (or the pseudogene TRBV3-2) and J is TRBJ1-5, with D possibly being TRBD1 (5 bases). Per the germline V gene, CDR1 is LGHDT and CDR2 is YNNKEL (reference sequence). The CDR3 consists of 15 residues. V lost 1 base and J lost 8, with 15 bases in between. DNA for the CDR3: TGTGCCAGCAGCCAAGGGGGGACCGGGAGGGAGCCCCAGCATTTT. It specifies CASSQGGTGREPQHF.

The chain combines TRBV19 with TRBJ2-2, with TRBD2 matching over 9 bases. In germline, CDR1 is LNHDA, CDR2 SQIVND (reference sequence). The CDR3 spans 15 residues. Losses at the gene ends were 4 bases for V and 4 bases for J; bases not matched to a gene: 4. The DNA of the CDR3 is TGTGCCAGTAGTAGGCTAGCGGGGACCACCGGGGAGCTGTTTTTT. It encodes CASSRLAGTTGELFF.

The chain combines TRBV5-5 with TRBJ2-7; possible D gene TRBD1, 7 bases. The CDR3 is 15 residues long. CDR1 is SGHKS and CDR2 is YYEKEE in the germline V gene (reference sequence). V lost 3 bases and J 4 bases, leaving 17 bases between the germline ends. CDR3 sequence reads: CASSSQWTGLYEQYF. CDR3 in DNA: TGTGCCAGCAGCTCACAATGGACAGGACTATACGAGCAGTACTTC.

This chain joins TRBV20-1 and TRBJ2-1; tentative D call: TRBD2 (5 bases). Trimming took off 4 bases at V and 10 bases at J, with 11 bases between the two ends. CDR3 length: 11 residues. Germline CDR1 DFQATT, CDR2 SNEGSKA (reference sequence). The CDR3 DNA is TGCAGTGCTATGACTACCGAGGAGCAGTTCTTC. Translated: CSAMTTEEQFF.

V gene TRBV7-2 combines with J gene TRBJ1-5; D call uncertain. The CDR3 is 12 amino acids. Germline values: CDR1 SGHTA, CDR2 FQGNSA. Trimming left V 8 bases short and J 0 bases short, with 5 bases between. CDR3 nucleotide sequence: TGTGCCAGCTCTGATAGCAATCAGCCCCAGCATTTT. Amino acids: CASSDSNQPQHF.

This chain links TRBV5-1 with TRBJ2-7; no definite D call. The CDR3 totals 14 residues. With 0 bases removed from V and 2 bases from J, the gap between germline ends came to 9 bases. Germline assignment: CDR1 SGHRS and CDR2 YFSETQ. The CDR3 coding sequence is TGCGCCAGCAGCTTGGTGGGCAGTCCCTACGAGCAGTACTTC. Translated: CASSLVGSPYEQYF.

The gene calls are TRBV28 and TRBJ1-2, with D perhaps matching TRBD1 (6 bases). Looked up from germline, CDR1 is MDHEN and CDR2 is SYDVKM. Trimming left V 3 bases short and J 8 bases short, with 16 bases between. The CDR3 consists of 14 residues. Here the CDR3 DNA reads TGTGCCAGCAGTTTGGATACAGGGCCCCTCGGCTACACCTTC. It specifies CASSLDTGPLGYTF.

This chain connects TRBV19 to TRBJ1-1; the D gene is possibly TRBD1 (6 bases). V lost 5 bases to trimming and J lost 3 bases, with 19 bases between them. Germline CDR1 and CDR2: LNHDA and SQIVND (reference sequence). The CDR3 consists of 16 residues. DNA for the CDR3: TGTGCCAGTAGTTTGGACAGTTGGAATGGGGACACTGAAGCTTTCTTT. Protein: CASSLDSWNGDTEAFF.

The V gene is TRBV28, the J gene TRBJ2-3; 8 nucleotides agree with TRBD1. J lost 4 bases, V lost 8 bases, and 2 bases had no gene match. Germline CDR1 reads MDHEN; CDR2 reads SYDVKM. This CDR3 is built from 12 residues. The CDR3 bases are TGTGCCAGCTTGACAGGGGCAGATACGCAGTATTTT. Its protein product is CASLTGADTQYF.

The J gene is TRBJ1-1, the V gene TRBV5-1; D unresolved. The CDR3 spans 14 residues. Germline assignment: CDR1 SGHRS and CDR2 YFSETQ. V lost 4 bases, J lost 5 bases, and 15 bases lay in between. CDR3 DNA sequence: TGCGCCAGCAGCCCGAACGGGATTGTGACTGAAGCTTTCTTT. Amino acids: CASSPNGIVTEAFF.

The chain links TRBV20-1 to TRBJ1-1; D gene unclear. From germline, CDR1 is DFQATT and CDR2 SNEGSKA (reference sequence). V gave up 5 bases and J gave up 8 bases, with 12 bases separating them. This CDR3 has 11 amino acids. For the CDR3, the DNA is TGCAGTGCTCAACGCGAGGCGGAAGCTTTCTTT. This codes for CSAQREAEAFF.

This rearrangement joins TRBV4-3 to TRBJ2-5; perhaps TRBD2 as D (6 bases). Germline CDR1 is LGHNA and CDR2 is YSLEER. V gave up 0 bases and J gave up 0 bases, with 8 bases separating them. CDR3 length: 15 residues. As DNA, the CDR3 is TGCGCCAGCAGCCAAGATCGGGGGTACCAAGAGACCCAGTACTTC. Its protein is CASSQDRGYQETQYF.

The V and J genes are TRBV13 and TRBJ1-1, with TRBD1 matching over 9 bases. After removal of 3 bases from V and 6 bases from J, the junction contained 5 bases not matched to a gene. Looked up from germline, CDR1 is PRHDT and CDR2 is FYEKMQ (reference sequence). The CDR3 covers 14 residues. In nucleotides, the CDR3 is TGTGCCAGCAGCTTCTTGACAGGGGGATCTGAAGCTTTCTTT. Encoded protein: CASSFLTGGSEAFF.

This chain connects TRBV2 to TRBJ1-3, with TRBD1 matching 7 bases. Germline V gene lookup returns CDR1 SNHLY and CDR2 FYNNEI. The CDR3 has 15 residues. Losses at the gene ends were 3 bases for V and 4 bases for J; bases not matched to a gene: 6. CDR3 nucleotides: TGTGCCAGCAGTGATGAGGGGGCAGGCGGAAACACCATATATTTT. Amino acids: CASSDEGAGGNTIYF.

A remark on this clone: Other DNA sequences of this sample code for an identical CDR3. J is TRBJ2-3 and V is TRBV7-2, with D possibly called TRBD1 or TRBD2 (5 bases each). This CDR3 contains 14 residues. Germline CDR1 and CDR2: SGHTA and FQGNSA. The V end was cut by 0 bases, the J end by 1 base, with 5 bases between. The CDR3 bases are TGTGCCAGCAGCTTAGCGGGGGGCACAGATACGCAGTATTTT. The encoded protein is CASSLAGGTDTQYF.

The chain employs TRBV10-3 and TRBJ1-1, with TRBD1 identical over 10 bases. Per germline, CDR1 ENHRY and CDR2 SYGVKD. The length of the CDR3 is 18 residues. Trimming cost V 3 bases and J 1 base; bases outside gene matches: 11. In nucleotides, the CDR3 is TGTGCCATCAGTGATAGTCGGGACAGGGGAAACTGGAACACTGAAGCTTTCTTT. Protein product: CAISDSRDRGNWNTEAFF.

The J gene is TRBJ1-2, the V gene TRBV7-2; 10 bases map to TRBD1. The CDR3 sequence is 15 residues long. V lost 4 bases and J lost 4; bases outside the gene matches: 6. From germline, CDR1 is SGHTA and CDR2 FQGNSA. CDR3 loop: CASSSSWTGGYGYTF. CDR3 nucleotides: TGTGCCAGCAGCTCATCCTGGACAGGGGGCTATGGCTACACCTTC.

This chain connects TRBV11-2 to TRBJ2-3; 7 nucleotides agree with TRBD2. The CDR3 is 16 amino acids. J gave up 1 base and V 5 bases, and 9 bases lay outside the gene matches. Germline CDR1 SGHAT, CDR2 FQNNGV. DNA for the CDR3: TGTGCCAGCAGCGCGGGCATAGGGAGGGGCACAGATACGCAGTATTTT. It yields the protein CASSAGIGRGTDTQYF. Based on the CDR3 plus reference TRBV11-2 and TRBJ2-3, the full variable domain is EAGVAQSPRYKIIEKRQSVAFWCNPISGHATLYWYQQILGQGPKLLIQFQNNGVVDDSQLPKDRFSAERLKGVDSTLKIQPAKLEDSAVYLCASSAGIGRGTDTQYFGPGTRLTVL.

The chain couples TRBV19 to TRBJ2-1; 14 bases are shared with TRBD2. V trimming: 4 bases; J trimming: 6 bases; junction bases outside the gene matches: 14. The CDR3 totals 19 residues. Germline lookup yields CDR1 LNHDA and CDR2 SQIVND (reference sequence). The DNA of the CDR3 is TGTGCCAGTAGTAAGTTTGGGACTAGCGGGAGTTTACTCCCCAATGAGCAGTTCTTC. Encoded protein: CASSKFGTSGSLLPNEQFF.

This clone turned up a few times. This sequence joins TRBV6-5 and TRBJ1-1; D is perhaps TRBD1 (5 bases). There are 15 residues in the CDR3. The germline V gene encodes CDR1 MNHEY and CDR2 SVGAGI. V dropped 3 bases and J dropped 3 bases, with 14 bases sitting between them. The CDR3 nucleotides read TGTGCCAGCAGTTATAGCAGGGCCTACTACACTGAAGCTTTCTTT. Its protein is CASSYSRAYYTEAFF.